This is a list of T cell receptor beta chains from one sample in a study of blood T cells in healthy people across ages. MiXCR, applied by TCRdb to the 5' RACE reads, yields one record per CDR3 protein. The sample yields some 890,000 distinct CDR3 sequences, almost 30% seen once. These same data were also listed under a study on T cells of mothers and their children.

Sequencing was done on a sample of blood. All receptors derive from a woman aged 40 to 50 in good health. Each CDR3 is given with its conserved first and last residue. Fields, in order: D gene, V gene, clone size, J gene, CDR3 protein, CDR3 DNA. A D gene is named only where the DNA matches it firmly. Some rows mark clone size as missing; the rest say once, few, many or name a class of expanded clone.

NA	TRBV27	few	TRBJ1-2	CASSPRQIRRGYTF	TGTGCCAGCAGTCCCCGACAGATCCGTCGCGGCTACACCTTC
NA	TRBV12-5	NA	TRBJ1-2	CASGLRDGYTF	TGTGCTAGTGGTTTGAGGGATGGCTACACCTTC
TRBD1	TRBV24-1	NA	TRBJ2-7	CATSRTGCYEQYF	TGTGCCACCAGCCGGACAGGATGCTACGAGCAGTACTTC
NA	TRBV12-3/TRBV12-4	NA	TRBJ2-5	CASSLWSETQYF	TGTGCCAGCAGTTTATGGTCCGAGACCCAGTACTTC
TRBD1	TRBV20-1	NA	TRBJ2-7	CSAPGQGEYYEQYF	TGCAGTGCACCCGGACAGGGTGAATACTACGAGCAGTACTTC
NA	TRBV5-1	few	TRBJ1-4	CASSFSQGGEKLFF	TGCGCCAGCAGCTTCTCACAGGGTGGAGAAAAACTGTTTTTT
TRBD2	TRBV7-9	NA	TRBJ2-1	CASSSSTQRGAYNEQFF	TGCGCCAGCAGCTCCTCGACCCAGCGGGGAGCTTACAATGAGCAGTTCTTC
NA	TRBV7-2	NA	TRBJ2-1	CASSPQERTYNEQFF	TGTGCCAGCAGCCCCCAGGAGCGGACCTACAATGAGCAGTTCTTC
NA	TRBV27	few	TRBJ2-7	CASSVSINYEQYF	TGTGCCAGCAGTGTCAGCATCAACTACGAGCAGTACTTC
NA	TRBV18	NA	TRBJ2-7	CASSPGIDYEQYF	TGTGCCAGCTCACCGGGGATAGACTACGAGCAGTACTTC
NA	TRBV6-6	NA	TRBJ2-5	CASSRTDAQYF	TGTGCCAGCAGTCGGACGGACGCCCAGTACTTC
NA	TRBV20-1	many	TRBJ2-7	CSADKGGFEQYF	TGCAGTGCGGACAAGGGCGGGTTCGAGCAGTACTTC
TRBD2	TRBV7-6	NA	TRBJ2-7	CASSRGREDYEQYF	TGTGCCAGCAGCCGGGGACGGGAGGACTACGAGCAGTACTTC
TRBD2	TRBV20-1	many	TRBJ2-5	CSARDEIGYTGLAGGQDGTQYF	TGCAGTGCTAGAGATGAAATAGGGTATACGGGACTAGCGGGGGGGCAGGATGGGACCCAGTACTTC
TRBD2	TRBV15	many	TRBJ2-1	CATSRGSSGGDIEQFF	TGTGCCACCAGCAGAGGCTCTAGCGGGGGGGACATTGAGCAGTTCTTC
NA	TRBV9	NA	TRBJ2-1	CASSAEDPQDHEQFF	TGTGCCAGCAGCGCCGAGGACCCACAAGACCATGAGCAGTTCTTC
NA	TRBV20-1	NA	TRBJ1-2	CSAIGQLTLNYGYTF	TGCAGTGCTATAGGACAGTTAACGCTTAACTATGGCTACACCTTC
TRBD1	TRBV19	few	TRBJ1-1	CASSEDSGTETEAFF	TGTGCCAGTAGCGAAGACTCCGGGACAGAGACTGAAGCTTTCTTT
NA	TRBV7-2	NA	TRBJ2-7	CASSLVGVLSSYNEQYF	TGTGCCAGCAGCTTAGTGGGGGTTCTGAGCTCCTACAATGAGCAGTACTTC
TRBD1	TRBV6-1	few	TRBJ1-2	CASSDGAGTARYTF	TGTGCCAGCAGTGACGGAGCCGGGACAGCTCGCTACACCTTC
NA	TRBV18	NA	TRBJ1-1	CASPPTGFEAFF	TGTGCCAGCCCACCTACGGGATTTGAAGCTTTCTTT
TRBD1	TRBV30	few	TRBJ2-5	CAWSVSGGRETQYF	TGTGCCTGGAGTGTCTCAGGGGGCCGGGAGACCCAGTACTTC
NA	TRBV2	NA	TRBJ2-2	CASSEIRNTGELFF	TGTGCCAGCAGTGAAATCAGGAACACCGGGGAGCTGTTTTTT
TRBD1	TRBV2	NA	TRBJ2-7	CASCPQGTAYEQYF	TGTGCCAGCTGCCCACAGGGGACAGCTTACGAGCAGTACTTC
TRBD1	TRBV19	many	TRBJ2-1	CASSYSTGSDEQFF	TGTGCCAGTAGCTACTCGACAGGGTCAGATGAGCAGTTCTTC
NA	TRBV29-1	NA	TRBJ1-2	CSAYLPGLIGYTF	TGCAGCGCTTATCTCCCGGGACTAATCGGCTACACCTTC
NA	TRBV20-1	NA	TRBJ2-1	CSASGVAVSSYNEQFF	TGCAGTGCTAGTGGAGTAGCGGTAAGCTCCTACAATGAGCAGTTCTTC
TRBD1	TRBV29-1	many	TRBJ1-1	CSVGTGRGTEAFF	TGCAGCGTTGGGACAGGGAGGGGCACTGAAGCTTTCTTT
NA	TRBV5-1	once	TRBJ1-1	CASIGGTSGTEAFF	TGCGCCAGTATCGGGGGGACCTCGGGGACTGAAGCTTTCTTT
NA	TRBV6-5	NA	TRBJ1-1	CASSYKGRQAFF	TGTGCCAGCAGTTACAAGGGGAGACAGGCTTTCTTT
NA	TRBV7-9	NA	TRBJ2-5	CASGELGETQYF	TGTGCCAGCGGCGAATTGGGAGAGACCCAGTACTTC
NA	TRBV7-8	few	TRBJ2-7	CASSSQITTEQYF	TGTGCCAGCAGCTCACAGATAACCACCGAGCAGTACTTC
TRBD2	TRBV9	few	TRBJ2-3	CASSGGLAPDTQYF	TGTGCCAGCAGCGGGGGACTAGCCCCAGATACGCAGTATTTT
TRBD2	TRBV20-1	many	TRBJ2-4	CSARGLAGGDSNIQYF	TGCAGTGCTAGAGGACTAGCGGGGGGGGATTCAAACATTCAGTACTTC
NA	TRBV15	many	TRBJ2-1	CATSSYDEQFF	TGTGCCACCAGCAGTTACGATGAGCAGTTCTTC
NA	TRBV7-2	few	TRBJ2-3	CASSKQDTQYF	TGTGCCAGCAGCAAACAGGATACGCAGTATTTT
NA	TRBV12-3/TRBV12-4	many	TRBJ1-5	CASSFLTGPWPQHF	TGTGCCAGCAGTTTCCTGACAGGCCCATGGCCCCAGCATTTT
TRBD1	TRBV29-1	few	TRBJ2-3	CSGGPEGGSRTDTQYF	TGCAGCGGAGGGCCGGAAGGGGGCTCTAGGACAGATACGCAGTATTTT
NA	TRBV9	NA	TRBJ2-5	CASSPPGVREQYF	TGTGCCAGCAGCCCCCCCGGGGTGAGGGAGCAGTACTTC